These 28 T cell receptor beta chains were sequenced from one sample in a study of T-cell memory formation after mild COVID-19. MiXCR, applied by TCRdb to the 5' RACE reads, yields one record per CDR3 protein. There are 560,000 or so distinct CDR3 sequences in the sample; about 18% occur only once, and about 8.6% lies in the top ten. Specimen: PBMCs or a T cell subset sorted from them (not recorded which). These receptor sequences come from an adult woman who had mild COVID-19 (a few samples of this study predate the infection). Cell type and time point are not known.

There are a few counts of this clonotype. The chain recombines TRBV5-1 with TRBJ1-2; D is unclear. This CDR3 comprises 16 residues. Germline loops: CDR1 SGHRS, CDR2 YFSETQ. The V end lost 0 bases, the J end lost 0 bases, and 12 bases lay between the germline ends. The CDR3 DNA follows: TGCGCCAGCAGCTTGGTTGTGCCCAGCACTAACTATGGCTACACCTTC. Translation: CASSLVVPSTNYGYTF.

This clonotype was observed a handful of times. V is TRBV6-6 and J is TRBJ2-1; 7 bases are a match to TRBD2. Germline V gene data show CDR1 as MNHNY and CDR2 as SVGAGI (reference sequence). V lost 7 bases, J lost 5 bases, and 8 bases stayed unmatched. This CDR3 region has 14 residues. CDR3 sequence: CASTQSGTHNEQFF. The CDR3 DNA reads as TGTGCCAGCACCCAAAGCGGGACCCACAATGAGCAGTTCTTC.

This clonotype was counted only a few times. This chain connects TRBV7-9 to TRBJ1-4; D remains unclear. Per the germline V gene, CDR1 is SEHNR and CDR2 is FQNEAQ (reference sequence). V was clipped by 8 bases and J by 3 bases, with 10 bases between them. The CDR3 contains 13 residues. The CDR3 nucleotides read TGTGCCAGCCGAGAAACGGCTAATGAAAAACTGTTTTTT. Protein sequence: CASRETANEKLFF. The whole variable domain, filled in from reference TRBV7-9 and TRBJ1-4, reads DTGVSQNPRHKITKRGQNVTFRCDPISEHNRLYWYRQTLGQGPEFLTYFQNEAQLEKSRLLSDRFSAERPKGSFSTLEIQRTEQGDSAMYLCASRETANEKLFFGSGTQLSVL.

This chain joins TRBV29-1 and TRBJ1-4, with D uncertain. The CDR3 has 13 residues. Trimming shortened V by 1 base and J by 4 bases, and 7 bases separated the two germline ends. The germline V gene encodes CDR1 SQVTM and CDR2 ANQGSEA. The CDR3 reads CSVEGQDNEKLFF. The CDR3 DNA is TGCAGCGTTGAAGGGCAGGATAATGAAAAACTGTTTTTT. Combining the CDR3 with reference TRBV29-1 and TRBJ1-4 gives the whole variable domain SAVISQKPSRDICQRGTSLTIQCQVDSQVTMMFWYRQQPGQSLTLIATANQGSEATYESGFVIDKFPISRPNLTFSTLTVSNMSPEDSSIYLCSVEGQDNEKLFFGSGTQLSVL.

The rearrangement joins TRBV20-1 to TRBJ2-5; D is undetermined. The V end lost 0 bases, the J end lost 5 bases, and 13 bases lay between the germline ends. CDR3 length: 14 amino acids. CDR1 is DFQATT, CDR2 SNEGSKA, per germline (reference sequence). CDR3 in DNA: TGCAGTGCTAGAGAAGGGCTAGTTGGCGAGACCCAGTACTTC. Amino acid sequence: CSAREGLVGETQYF.

This clonotype was found a few times. V usage is TRBV5-5 and J usage is TRBJ2-3; D remains ambiguous. The germline V gene encodes CDR1 SGHKS and CDR2 YYEKEE (reference sequence). Trimming pared 6 bases from V and 5 bases from J, leaving 16 bases between. The CDR3 sequence is 14 residues long. CDR3 sequence (DNA): TGTGCCAGCAAAGCCGGAACGCACGGAGATACGCAGTATTTT. It translates to CASKAGTHGDTQYF.

This clonotype was seen a few times. The chain is built from TRBV9 and TRBJ1-1, with D hard to call. V lost 3 bases and J lost 3, with 18 bases in between. The CDR3 spans 16 residues. Germline V gives CDR1 SGDLS, CDR2 YYNGEE. CDR3 nucleotide sequence: TGTGCCAGCAGCGAGGGCGACACAGAATTGTACACTGAAGCTTTCTTT. Translating gives CASSEGDTELYTEAFF.

There are a few counts of this clonotype. The CDR3 region has the DNA TGTGCCAGCAGCTCGGGGACAGTTACTAGCACAGATACGCAGTATTTT. Amino acids: CASSSGTVTSTDTQYF. The chain joins TRBV7-6 to TRBJ2-3; 7 bases fit TRBD1. The CDR3 extends over 16 amino acids. With 4 bases clipped from V and 0 bases from J, the junction kept 7 bases outside the gene matches. Looked up from germline, CDR1 is SGHVS and CDR2 is FNYEAQ.

This clonotype was counted only a few times. It is unclear where the CDR3 begins or ends on the DNA, so no DNA is shown, and the CDR3 is as TCRdb lists it. V is TRBV6-5 and J is TRBJ1-1; no check of the table's D call, TRBD1, against the DNA was made. The CDR3 adds up to 20 amino acids, both ends counted. The V gene's germline CDR1 is MNHEY and CDR2 SVGAGI. The chain's CDR3 is CASRRASKLSLDKAPDPLLF.

This chain uses TRBV30 with TRBJ2-1; no clear D. CDR3 length equals 11 residues. Trimming cost V 3 bases and J 7 bases, with 7 bases left between them. Germline CDR1 GTSNPN, CDR2 SVGIG (reference sequence). CDR3 bases: TGTGCCTGGAGCTCCGGGAATGAGCAGTTCTTC. Translating gives CAWSSGNEQFF.

The chain is built from TRBV19 and TRBJ2-5; D is perhaps TRBD1 or TRBD2 (5 bases each). Trimming cost V 6 bases and J 3 bases, with 17 bases left between them. Germline assignment: CDR1 LNHDA and CDR2 SQIVND (reference sequence). The CDR3 is 15 residues long. The CDR3 DNA is TGTGCCAGTAGATCTTCCGGGACGGGAAAAGAGACCCAGTACTTC. Protein product: CASRSSGTGKETQYF.

This clonotype was seen a few times. The chain is built from TRBV15 and TRBJ2-7, with TRBD1 identical over 7 bases. The CDR3 extends over 15 amino acids. Germline V gene sequence: CDR1 LNHNV, CDR2 YYDKDF (reference sequence). Trimming cost V 0 bases and J 3 bases; bases outside gene matches: 5. For the CDR3, the DNA is TGTGCCACCAGCAGAGACCCGGGACAGCTCTACGAGCAGTACTTC. It codes for CATSRDPGQLYEQYF.

The V and J genes are TRBV24-1 and TRBJ2-7, with 7 positions matching TRBD2. Germline V gene sequence: CDR1 KGHDR, CDR2 SFDVKD. The CDR3 extends over 15 amino acids. The ends lost 6 bases at V and 1 base at J; junction bases unmatched: 8. The CDR3 protein is CATSPREGSSYEQYF. The CDR3 bases are TGTGCCACCAGTCCAAGGGAGGGGTCGTCCTACGAGCAGTACTTC.

In its sample, this clonotype was seen a few times. The CDR3 DNA follows: TGTGCCAGCAGGCCGGGTCTGGACGGGGAGCTGTTTTTT. Amino acid sequence: CASRPGLDGELFF. This chain joins TRBV7-3 and TRBJ2-2; D is undetermined. CDR3 length: 13 amino acids. Germline V gene data show CDR1 as SGHTA and CDR2 as FQGTGA. V lost 6 bases to trimming and J lost 7 bases, with 12 bases between them.

This clonotype occurred a few times. The CDR3 DNA is TGCAGTGCTACAAGGTACAGGGGGCGTGATTCATATCAGCCCCAGCATTTT. Protein sequence: CSATRYRGRDSYQPQHF. The chain employs TRBV20-1 and TRBJ1-5, with 9 bases aligning to TRBD1. From germline, CDR1 is DFQATT and CDR2 SNEGSKA (reference sequence). The CDR3 has 17 amino acids. V shed 4 bases and J 5 bases; nucleotides not matched to a gene: 15.

This clonotype was counted a few times. The chain has TRBV7-9 and TRBJ1-6; possibly TRBD1 for D (6 bases). The CDR3 runs to 14 residues. With 7 bases removed from V and 6 bases from J, the gap between germline ends came to 13 bases. CDR1 SEHNR and CDR2 FQNEAQ come from the germline V gene (reference sequence). The CDR3 loop reads CASNYGTSNSPLHF. CDR3 sequence (DNA): TGTGCCAGCAACTACGGGACATCTAATTCACCCCTCCACTTT.

This sequence joins TRBV7-2 and TRBJ2-3, with 15 positions matching TRBD2. Trimming took 2 bases from V and 6 from J; bases not matched to a gene: 12. Germline CDR1 reads SGHTA; CDR2 reads FQGNSA. The CDR3 consists of 19 residues. The CDR3 nucleotides are TGTGCCAGCAGCTTATGGACTAGCGGGAGGGCCGTCCCCACGGATACGCAGTATTTT. Translated: CASSLWTSGRAVPTDTQYF.

V is TRBV7-9 and J is TRBJ1-6; 7 bases are shared with TRBD1. This CDR3 region has 16 residues. Unmatched junction bases numbered 9, after V lost 3 bases and J lost 7 bases. CDR1 and CDR2 (germline): SEHNR, FQNEAQ (reference sequence). CDR3 coding DNA: TGTGCCAGCAGCTTGATCTCCGGGACAGTGAATTCACCCCTCCACTTT. Amino acids: CASSLISGTVNSPLHF.

This clonotype was found a few times. The chain employs TRBV3-1 and TRBJ2-7; 7 bases are a match to TRBD2. The V gene end was trimmed by 0 bases and the J gene end by 6 bases; junction bases not matched to a gene: 5. In germline, CDR1 is LGHDT, CDR2 YNNKEL (reference sequence). The CDR3 extends over 14 amino acids. DNA of the CDR3: TGTGCCAGCAGCCAAGATCCCTGGGGGGGCGAGCAGTACTTC. Protein: CASSQDPWGGEQYF.

This clonotype has ten or more counts. The chain is built from TRBV20-1 and TRBJ1-3; weak D call: TRBD1 (5 bases). The CDR3 runs to 14 residues. CDR1 DFQATT and CDR2 SNEGSKA come from the germline V gene (reference sequence). Between the trimmed V and J ends, which lost 5 bases and 0 bases, there was a span of 11 bases. This chain's CDR3 is CSAYTGSSGNTIYF. CDR3 nucleotide sequence: TGCAGTGCTTACACAGGAAGCTCTGGAAACACCATATATTTT.

This clonotype was seen more than once but under ten times. The chain joins TRBV18 to TRBJ2-3, with 9 bases identical to TRBD1. The V gene's germline CDR1 is KGHSH and CDR2 LQKENI. J lost 4 bases, V lost 0 bases, and 5 bases had no gene match. This CDR3 is 16 amino acids long. In nucleotides, the CDR3 is TGTGCCAGCTCACCACCGGGACAGGGTTTTGCAGATACGCAGTATTTT. It specifies CASSPPGQGFADTQYF.

The chain recombines TRBV3-1 with TRBJ2-7, with 14 bases lining up with TRBD2. There are 18 residues in the CDR3. The germline gives CDR1 LGHDT, CDR2 YNNKEL (reference sequence). The junction had 8 bases not matched to a gene; V was cut back by 3 bases and J by 1 base. The CDR3 DNA is TGTGCCAGCAGCCAGAGACTAGCGGGGGGGCGATATTCCTACGAGCAGTACTTC. It yields the protein CASSQRLAGGRYSYEQYF.

This clonotype was seen a few times. The genes are TRBV15 and TRBJ2-3; D gene uncertain. The germline V and J ends were trimmed by 0 bases and 5 bases, with 12 bases remaining between them. Germline-derived CDR1 and CDR2 are LNHNV and YYDKDF (reference sequence). This CDR3 region has 15 residues. CDR3 in DNA: TGTGCCACCAGCAGAGATCGAGTATCGAGAGATACGCAGTATTTT. Translation: CATSRDRVSRDTQYF.

CDR3 bases: TGCGCCAGCAGCCCAGCATGGGAGACCCAGTACTTC. It is translated as CASSPAWETQYF. The chain uses TRBV4-1 and TRBJ2-5; D is ambiguous. V was clipped by 4 bases and J by 5 bases, with 8 bases between them. CDR1 MGHRA and CDR2 YSYEKL come from the germline V gene. The CDR3 has 12 residues.

The rearrangement joins TRBV7-3 to TRBJ2-2; D is uncertain. V gave up 5 bases and J gave up 5 bases, with 15 bases separating them. This CDR3 is 15 amino acids long. Germline CDR1 SGHTA, CDR2 FQGTGA. CDR3 bases: TGTGCCAGCAGCCCCGTGGCCAGAAGTACCGGGGAGCTGTTTTTT. Residues: CASSPVARSTGELFF.

V gene TRBV18 combines with J gene TRBJ2-7, with D perhaps TRBD2 (6 bases). CDR3 length: 18 amino acids. CDR1 and CDR2 (germline): KGHSH, LQKENI. The V and J ends lost 2 bases and 2 bases respectively, with 22 bases between them. The CDR3 spells CASSPVVRSAGPTYEQYF. CDR3 nucleotides: TGTGCCAGCTCACCAGTTGTTCGATCTGCGGGGCCGACCTACGAGCAGTACTTC.

This clonotype turned up a few times. V usage is TRBV18 and J usage is TRBJ2-7; weak D call: TRBD1 (5 bases). V dropped 5 bases and J dropped 3 bases, with 8 bases sitting between them. Germline V gives CDR1 KGHSH, CDR2 LQKENI. The CDR3 has 12 amino acids. The CDR3 reads CASSSDNYEQYF. The CDR3 nucleotides read TGTGCCAGCTCATCGGACAACTACGAGCAGTACTTC.

The rearrangement links TRBV24-1 to TRBJ2-1; 13 bases match TRBD2. This CDR3 has 15 residues. Germline-derived CDR1 and CDR2 are KGHDR and SFDVKD. Losses at the gene ends were 10 bases for V and 4 bases for J; bases not matched to a gene: 6. The chain's CDR3 is CATETSGRKYNEQFF. The CDR3 DNA is TGTGCCACGGAGACTAGCGGGAGGAAATACAATGAGCAGTTCTTC.